This TCR beta chain stems from a study of blood T cell repertoires in COVID-19. Study at large: T cells, B-cell-depleted T cells, or PBMCs provided the cDNA or gDNA that served as material.

Participants spanned ages 18 to 89 years and resided in over 20 US areas. Researchers sorted participants into cohorts using their self-reported clinical history. Sequencing was performed with immunoSEQ multiplex PCR; in TCRdb, only in-frame clones are kept and a portion is missing. In the table there are approximately 180,000 clones, approximately 89% of which are singletons. The CDR3 is made up of 17 amino acids. Germline assignment: CDR1 SGHAT and CDR2 FQNNGV. J was trimmed by 6 bases and V by 6 bases; bases with no gene match: 15. The source of this sequence is a woman aged 40-49 years with acute COVID-19. Sequencing was carried out using PBMCs or T cells enriched from blood (not recorded which). The gene calls are TRBV11-2 and TRBJ2-2, with 8 nucleotides matching TRBD2. The chain's CDR3 is CASRLPSLVAGSGELFF. The CDR3 DNA reads TGTGCCAGCAGACTACCCTCCCTGGTAGCGGGATCCGGGGAGCTGTTTTTT.